This entry lists 19 T cell receptor beta chains sequenced from one sample in a study of T cell responses to AZD1222 COVID-19 vaccine. The method was immunoSEQ multiplex PCR; TCRdb's version includes in-frame clones alone and lacks a portion of them. The sample has about 110,000 clones, about 88% seen once. The sequences come from peripheral blood, collected on day 0 of AZD1222 vaccination. These receptors originate from an adult in good health.

The rearrangement uses TRBV28 and TRBJ1-1, with D unclear. This CDR3 contains 14 residues. In germline, CDR1 is MDHEN, CDR2 SYDVKM. The V end was cut by 1 base, the J end by 0 bases, with 6 bases between. The CDR3 bases are TGTGCCAGCAGTTTATCGGGCTTGAACACTGAAGCTTTCTTT. Amino acids: CASSLSGLNTEAFF.

The rearrangement links TRBV24-1 to TRBJ1-2, with 7 bases fitting TRBD1. The germline V gene encodes CDR1 KGHDR and CDR2 SFDVKD. V lost 3 bases and J lost 1; bases outside the gene matches: 4. The CDR3 loop spans 15 amino acids. The CDR3 spells CATSDRTGGNYGYTF. The CDR3 bases are TGTGCCACCAGTGATCGGACAGGCGGTAACTATGGCTACACCTTC.

The gene calls are TRBV11-2 and TRBJ1-1; no clear D gene. The CDR3 runs 15 residues. The V and J ends lost 3 bases and 4 bases respectively, with 15 bases between them. CDR1 and CDR2 (germline): SGHAT, FQNNGV. CDR3 region: CASSLRFQQSTEAFF. The CDR3 DNA is TGTGCCAGCAGCTTGCGGTTTCAGCAGAGCACTGAAGCTTTCTTT.

V and J are TRBV19 and TRBJ1-5; 12 bases match TRBD1. V lost 3 bases, J lost 2 bases, and 8 bases stayed unmatched. Germline values: CDR1 LNHDA, CDR2 SQIVND (reference sequence). CDR3 length equals 18 residues. The CDR3 DNA is TGTGCCAGTAGTATCCGGGACAGGGGGCGAACGGGCAATCAGCCCCAGCATTTT. Protein product: CASSIRDRGRTGNQPQHF.

This chain connects TRBV2 to TRBJ2-4; 7 bases are shared with TRBD1. This CDR3 is built from 16 residues. Germline CDR1 and CDR2: SNHLY and FYNNEI. Germline trimming cut 2 bases from V and 6 bases from J; bases unmatched to any gene: 10. CDR3 protein: CASSERGLDVLNIQYF. DNA of the CDR3: TGTGCCAGCAGTGAAAGGGGGCTAGATGTCCTAAACATTCAGTACTTC.

This clone was found a few times. V is TRBV6-1 and J is TRBJ2-4; no clear D. This CDR3 has 15 amino acids. The V gene lost 0 bases and the J gene lost 1 base, with 7 bases spanning the gap. The germline V gene has CDR1 MNHNS and CDR2 SASEGT. The CDR3, as DNA: TGTGCCAGCAGTGAAGCGGGGAACGCCAAAAACATTCAGTACTTC. Its protein product is CASSEAGNAKNIQYF.

This chain uses TRBV4-3 with TRBJ2-3; 9 bases are a match to TRBD2. Germline-derived CDR1 and CDR2 are LGHNA and YSLEER. The CDR3 consists of 17 residues. V was clipped by 1 base and J by 6 bases; unmatched bases: 11. For the CDR3, the DNA is TGCGCCAGCAGCCAAGCTCCGGGGGCTAGCGGGGTTGATACGCAGTATTTT. This translates into CASSQAPGASGVDTQYF.

The chain joins TRBV14 to TRBJ1-1; D uncertain. Trimming stripped 3 bases from V and 5 bases from J, with 10 bases between. There are 13 residues in the CDR3. Germline CDR1 SGHDN, CDR2 FVKESK. Here the CDR3 DNA reads TGTGCCAGCAGCCAGGGGTTTCGGACTGAAGCTTTCTTT. Translating gives CASSQGFRTEAFF.

This rearrangement joins TRBV9 to TRBJ1-3; 7 positions agree with TRBD1. V shed 4 bases, J shed 0 bases, and the junction held 10 bases outside the gene matches. Germline-derived CDR1 and CDR2 are SGDLS and YYNGEE. The CDR3 has 17 amino acids. The CDR3 reads CASSPQTGKHSGNTIYF. The CDR3 DNA follows: TGTGCCAGCAGCCCCCAGACAGGGAAGCACTCTGGAAACACCATATATTTT.

The genes are TRBV30 and TRBJ2-1; TRBD1 is a possible D gene (5 bases). Germline-derived CDR1 and CDR2 are GTSNPN and SVGIG (reference sequence). With 1 base removed from V and 10 bases from J, the gap between germline ends came to 17 bases. This CDR3 has 14 residues. The CDR3 nucleotides read TGTGCCTGGAGTGCATATGGCAGGGTGACCGAGCAGTTCTTC. Protein: CAWSAYGRVTEQFF.

The genes are TRBV3-1 (or the pseudogene TRBV3-2) and TRBJ1-1; the D gene is possibly TRBD1 (6 bases). V was shortened by 0 bases and J by 1 base, with 9 bases between the two germline ends. CDR1 is LGHDT, CDR2 YNNKEL, per germline (reference sequence). The CDR3 runs 15 residues. Here the CDR3 reads CASSQDGGWNTEAFF. CDR3 nucleotide sequence: TGTGCCAGCAGCCAAGATGGGGGCTGGAACACTGAAGCTTTCTTT.

This clone was picked up a small number of times. The CDR3 protein is CASTGRAGQPQHF. DNA of the CDR3: TGTGCCAGTACCGGGCGGGCAGGCCAGCCCCAGCATTTT. V usage is TRBV19 and J usage is TRBJ1-5, with D uncertain. The V and J ends lost 7 bases and 7 bases respectively, with 14 bases between them. Germline assignment: CDR1 LNHDA and CDR2 SQIVND (reference sequence). CDR3 size: 13 residues.

Many counts were recorded for this clone. The V and J genes are TRBV6-5 and TRBJ1-3; the D gene is possibly TRBD1 (5 bases). The CDR3 runs to 15 residues. CDR1 and CDR2 (germline): MNHEY, SVGAGI. V dropped 7 bases and J dropped 0 bases, with 13 bases sitting between them. CDR3: CASIGFRDSGNTIYF. As DNA, the CDR3 is TGTGCCAGCATTGGGTTCAGGGACTCTGGAAACACCATATATTTT.

This chain links TRBV6-2 or TRBV6-3 with TRBJ1-2; unclear D gene. The germline V gene has CDR1 MNHEY and CDR2 SVGEGT. CDR3 size: 16 residues. V shed 4 bases and J shed 8 bases, with 23 bases lying between them. The CDR3 DNA sequence: TGTGCCAGCAGTTCCCCTCTCCCCCGGGCCCCGAGGGGCTACACCTTC. It translates to CASSSPLPRAPRGYTF.

The CDR3 DNA is TGTGCCAGCAGCCCGTCCGGGACAGGGAGGGCTGGAAACACCATATATTTT. Protein product: CASSPSGTGRAGNTIYF. The chain has TRBV2 and TRBJ1-3; 9 bases map to TRBD1. From germline, CDR1 is SNHLY and CDR2 FYNNEI. V lost 6 bases, J lost 2 bases, and 11 bases stayed unmatched. The CDR3 extends over 17 amino acids.

The chain is built from TRBV3-1 (or the pseudogene TRBV3-2) and TRBJ2-7, with 10 bases fitting TRBD2. CDR1 is LGHDT, CDR2 YNNKEL, per germline (reference sequence). The CDR3 is made up of 18 amino acids. V shed 0 bases and J 4 bases; nucleotides not matched to a gene: 12. The CDR3 DNA reads as TGTGCCAGCAGCCAAGAGATAGCGGGGGGCGCCCAAACTTACGAGCAGTACTTC. Translation gives CASSQEIAGGAQTYEQYF.

The chain is built from TRBV2 and TRBJ2-2; D uncertain. Trimming left V 0 bases short and J 8 bases short, with 7 bases between. This CDR3 spans 13 amino acids. The germline gives CDR1 SNHLY, CDR2 FYNNEI. The CDR3 nucleotides read TGTGCCAGCAGTGAAGCTAACGGGGGGGAGCTGTTTTTT. Encoded protein: CASSEANGGELFF.

The V call is TRBV11-3, the J call TRBJ2-3; weak D call: TRBD2 (6 bases). V was cut by 2 bases and J by 0 bases, with 12 bases left in between. CDR3 length: 16 residues. The germline gives CDR1 SGHNT, CDR2 YENEEA. The CDR3 loop reads CASSLSVGGSTDTQYF. The CDR3 DNA reads TGTGCCAGCAGCTTAAGTGTCGGGGGAAGCACAGATACGCAGTATTTT.

This chain joins TRBV12-2 and TRBJ1-1; TRBD1, the table's D call, lacks a check against the DNA. TRBV12-2 is an annotated pseudogene. CDR3 length: 20 amino acids. CDR3 amino acids: CASRLLGQGHPSGANTEAFF. For the CDR3, the DNA is TGTGCAAGTCGCTTGCTGGGACAGGGACACCCCTCGGGGGCCAACACTGAAGCTTTCTTT.